This T cell receptor beta chain was recovered during a study of blood T cell repertoires in COVID-19. On the study more broadly: The cDNA or gDNA used as material had been derived from T cells, B-cell-depleted T cells, or PBMCs.

Assay used: immunoSEQ multiplex PCR; TCRdb lists only in-frame clones, some missing. This sample has around 370,000 clones, with around 91% found just once. This clone was seen only once. CDR3 length: 14 amino acids. With 4 bases removed from V and 3 bases from J, the gap between germline ends came to 12 bases. CDR1 is SGDLS and CDR2 is YYNGEE in the germline V gene. Material: peripheral blood. This sequence originates from a young woman who had recovered from COVID-19. The chain employs TRBV9 and TRBJ2-3, with D possibly matching TRBD1 (7 bases). The DNA for the CDR3 is TGTGCCAGCAGCCGCAGGGGGAGGACAGATACGCAGTATTTT. As protein: CASSRRGRTDTQYF.